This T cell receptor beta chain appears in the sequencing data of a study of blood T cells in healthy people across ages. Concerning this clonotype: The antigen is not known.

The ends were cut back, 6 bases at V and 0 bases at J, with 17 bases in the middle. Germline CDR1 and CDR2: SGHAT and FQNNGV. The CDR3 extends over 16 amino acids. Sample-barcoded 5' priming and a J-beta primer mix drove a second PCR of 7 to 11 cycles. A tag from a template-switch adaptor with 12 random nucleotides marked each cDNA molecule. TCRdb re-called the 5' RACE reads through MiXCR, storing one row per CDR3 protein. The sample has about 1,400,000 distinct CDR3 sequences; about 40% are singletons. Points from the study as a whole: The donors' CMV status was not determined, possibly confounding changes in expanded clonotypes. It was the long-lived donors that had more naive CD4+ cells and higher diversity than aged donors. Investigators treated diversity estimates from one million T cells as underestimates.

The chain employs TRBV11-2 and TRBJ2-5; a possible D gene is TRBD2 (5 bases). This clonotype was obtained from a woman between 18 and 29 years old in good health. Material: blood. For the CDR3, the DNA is TGTGCCAGCAGACCCAGCGGCAGACCAAACCAAGAGACCCAGTACTTC. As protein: CASRPSGRPNQETQYF. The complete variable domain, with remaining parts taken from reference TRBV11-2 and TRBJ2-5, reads EAGVAQSPRYKIIEKRQSVAFWCNPISGHATLYWYQQILGQGPKLLIQFQNNGVVDDSQLPKDRFSAERLKGVDSTLKIQPAKLEDSAVYLCASRPSGRPNQETQYFGPGTRLLVL.